This entry concerns a single TCR beta chain. What it binds is not known. This sample stems from a study of CD8+ T cells in alopecia areata. Study-wide background: Those treated were given oral tofacitinib at 5 to 10 mg twice daily. Severity of treated patients was scored by affected scalp percentage. Notes on the study in general: Under tofacitinib, fewer expanded CD8+ clones appeared among the top 100 scalp clones.

The CDR3 totals 14 residues. V was cut by 4 bases and J by 7 bases, with 14 bases left in between. Germline V gene lookup returns CDR1 SGHRS and CDR2 YFSETQ. Sequencing relied on a cDNA template that was reverse transcribed from extracted RNA. Produced via immunoSEQ multiplex PCR; TCRdb's table is partial and in-frame only. The table records about 170,000 clones, approximately 59% of them present only once. Sample treatment: oral pan-JAK inhibitor, 5-10 mg twice daily. The sample was CD4+ T cells sorted from blood, taken between weeks 55 and 65, from a patient treated with tofacitinib. The rearrangement links TRBV5-1 to TRBJ2-2; D gene ambiguous. This sequence was found in a human donor with alopecia areata. The DNA of the CDR3 is TGCGCCAGCAGCCTCCTTCCCACGAGCGGGGAGCTGTTTTTT. This translates into CASSLLPTSGELFF.